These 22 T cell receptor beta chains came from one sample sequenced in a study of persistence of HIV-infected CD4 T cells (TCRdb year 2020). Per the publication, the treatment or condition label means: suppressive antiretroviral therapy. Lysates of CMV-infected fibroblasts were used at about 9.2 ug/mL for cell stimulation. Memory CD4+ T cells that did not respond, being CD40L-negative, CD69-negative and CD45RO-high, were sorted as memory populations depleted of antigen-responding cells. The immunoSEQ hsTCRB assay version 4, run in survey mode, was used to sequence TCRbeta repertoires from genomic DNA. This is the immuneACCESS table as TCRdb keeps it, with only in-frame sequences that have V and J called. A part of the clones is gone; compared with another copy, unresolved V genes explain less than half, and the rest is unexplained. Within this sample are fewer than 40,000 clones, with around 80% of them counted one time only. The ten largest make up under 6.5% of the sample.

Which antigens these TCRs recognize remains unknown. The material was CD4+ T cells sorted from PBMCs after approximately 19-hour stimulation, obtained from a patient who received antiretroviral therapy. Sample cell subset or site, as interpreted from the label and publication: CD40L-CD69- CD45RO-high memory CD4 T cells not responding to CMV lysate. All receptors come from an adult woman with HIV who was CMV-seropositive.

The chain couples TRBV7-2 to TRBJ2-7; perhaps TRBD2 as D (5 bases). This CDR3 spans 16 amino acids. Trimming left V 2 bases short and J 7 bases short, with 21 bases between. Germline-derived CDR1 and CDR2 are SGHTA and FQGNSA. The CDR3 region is CASSLHDSPPTGEQYF. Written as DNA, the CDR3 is TGTGCCAGCAGCTTACACGATAGCCCCCCTACGGGGGAGCAGTACTTC.

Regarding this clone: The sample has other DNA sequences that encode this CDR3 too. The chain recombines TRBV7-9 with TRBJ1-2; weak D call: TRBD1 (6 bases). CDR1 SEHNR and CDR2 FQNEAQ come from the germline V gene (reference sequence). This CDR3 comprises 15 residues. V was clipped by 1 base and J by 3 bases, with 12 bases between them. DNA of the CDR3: TGTGCCAGCAGCTTAGGCGGGGGCGCCGACTATGGCTACACCTTC. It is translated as CASSLGGGADYGYTF.

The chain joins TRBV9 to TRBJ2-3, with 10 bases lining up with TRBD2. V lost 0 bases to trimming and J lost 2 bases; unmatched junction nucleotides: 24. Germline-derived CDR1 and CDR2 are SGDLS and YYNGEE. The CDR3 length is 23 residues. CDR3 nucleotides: TGTGCCAGCAGCGTAGACGTCGGTGGGGTAGCGGGAGGACCACCCCTTTACACAGATACGCAGTATTTT. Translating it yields CASSVDVGGVAGGPPLYTDTQYF.

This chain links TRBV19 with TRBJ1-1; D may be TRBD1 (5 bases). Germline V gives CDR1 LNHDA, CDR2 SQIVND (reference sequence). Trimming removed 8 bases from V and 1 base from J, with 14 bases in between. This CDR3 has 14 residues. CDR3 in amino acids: CASQSWQGNTEAFF. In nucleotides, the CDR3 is TGTGCCAGTCAGTCGTGGCAGGGGAACACTGAAGCTTTCTTT.

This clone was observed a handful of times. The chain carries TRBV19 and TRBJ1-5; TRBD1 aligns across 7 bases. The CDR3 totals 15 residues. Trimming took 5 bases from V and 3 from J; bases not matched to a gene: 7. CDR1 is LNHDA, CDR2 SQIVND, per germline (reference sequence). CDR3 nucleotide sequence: TGTGCCAGTAGTTCTACAGGGGCCTACAATCAGCCCCAGCATTTT. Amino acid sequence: CASSSTGAYNQPQHF. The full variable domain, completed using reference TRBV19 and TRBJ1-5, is DGGITQSPKYLFRKEGQNVTLSCEQNLNHDAMYWYRQDPGQGLRLIYYSQIVNDFQKGDIAEGYSVSREKKESFPLTVTSAQKNPTAFYLCASSSTGAYNQPQHFGDGTRLSIL.

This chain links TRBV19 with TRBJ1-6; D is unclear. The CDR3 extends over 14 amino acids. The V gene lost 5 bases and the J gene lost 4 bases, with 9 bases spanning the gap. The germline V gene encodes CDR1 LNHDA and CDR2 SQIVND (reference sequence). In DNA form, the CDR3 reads TGTGCCAGTAGTCTCGAGGAATATAATTCACCCCTCCACTTT. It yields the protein CASSLEEYNSPLHF.

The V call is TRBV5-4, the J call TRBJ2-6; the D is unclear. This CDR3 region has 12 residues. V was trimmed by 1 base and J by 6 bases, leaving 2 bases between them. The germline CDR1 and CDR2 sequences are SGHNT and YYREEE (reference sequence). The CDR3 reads CASSLSANVLTF. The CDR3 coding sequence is TGTGCCAGCAGCTTGTCGGCCAACGTCCTGACTTTC. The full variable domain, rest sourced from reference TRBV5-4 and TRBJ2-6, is ETGVTQSPTHLIKTRGQQVTLRCSSQSGHNTVSWYQQALGQGPQFIFQYYREEENGRGNFPPRFSGLQFPNYSSELNVNALELDDSALYLCASSLSANVLTFGAGSRLTVL.

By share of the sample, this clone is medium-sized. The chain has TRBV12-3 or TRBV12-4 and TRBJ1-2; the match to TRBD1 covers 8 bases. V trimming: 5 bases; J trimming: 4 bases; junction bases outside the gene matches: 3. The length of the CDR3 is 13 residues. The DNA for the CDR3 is TGTGCCAGCAGTGACAGGGGCGGCTATGGCTACACCTTC. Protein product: CASSDRGGYGYTF.

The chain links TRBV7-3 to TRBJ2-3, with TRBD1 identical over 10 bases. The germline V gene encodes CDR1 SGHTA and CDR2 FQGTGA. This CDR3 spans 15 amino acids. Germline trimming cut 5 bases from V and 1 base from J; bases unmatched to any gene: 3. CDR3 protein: CASSPGTGGTDTQYF. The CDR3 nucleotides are TGTGCCAGCAGCCCAGGGACAGGGGGCACAGATACGCAGTATTTT.

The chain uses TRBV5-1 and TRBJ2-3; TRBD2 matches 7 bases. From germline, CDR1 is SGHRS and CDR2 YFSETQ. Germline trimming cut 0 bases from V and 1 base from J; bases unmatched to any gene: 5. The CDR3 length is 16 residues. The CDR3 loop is CASSLGAGKGTDTQYF. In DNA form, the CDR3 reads TGCGCCAGCAGCTTGGGAGCGGGAAAGGGCACAGATACGCAGTATTTT.

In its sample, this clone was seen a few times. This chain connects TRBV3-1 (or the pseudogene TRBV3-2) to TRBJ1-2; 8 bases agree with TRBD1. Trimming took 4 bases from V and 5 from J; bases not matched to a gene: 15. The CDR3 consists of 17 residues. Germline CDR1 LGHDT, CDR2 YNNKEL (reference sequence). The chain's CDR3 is CASSRSLFQGAEYGYTF. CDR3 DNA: TGTGCCAGCAGCCGGTCCCTTTTTCAGGGGGCTGAGTATGGCTACACCTTC.

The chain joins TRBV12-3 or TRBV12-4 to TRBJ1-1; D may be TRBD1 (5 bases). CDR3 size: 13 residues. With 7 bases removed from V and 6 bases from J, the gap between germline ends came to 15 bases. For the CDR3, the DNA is TGTGCCAGCAACCCTCGACAGACTGCTGAAGCTTTCTTT. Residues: CASNPRQTAEAFF.

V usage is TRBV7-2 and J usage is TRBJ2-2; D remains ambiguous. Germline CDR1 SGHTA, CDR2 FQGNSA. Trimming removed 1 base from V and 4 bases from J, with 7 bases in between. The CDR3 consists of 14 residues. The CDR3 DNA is TGTGCCAGCAGCTTAGGAAGGTCCACCGGGGAGCTGTTTTTT. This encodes CASSLGRSTGELFF.

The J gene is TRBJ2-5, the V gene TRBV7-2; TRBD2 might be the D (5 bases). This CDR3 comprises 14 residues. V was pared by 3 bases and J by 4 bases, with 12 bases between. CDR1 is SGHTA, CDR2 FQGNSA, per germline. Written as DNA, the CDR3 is TGTGCCAGCAGCTTGAGGGCTGGGAGAGAGACCCAGTACTTC. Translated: CASSLRAGRETQYF.

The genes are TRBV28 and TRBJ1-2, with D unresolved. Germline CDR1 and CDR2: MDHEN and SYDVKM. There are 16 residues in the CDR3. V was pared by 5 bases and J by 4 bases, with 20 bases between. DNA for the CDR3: TGTGCCAGCAGTCCCAGCGGGAAGGACTCCATCTATGGCTACACCTTC. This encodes CASSPSGKDSIYGYTF.

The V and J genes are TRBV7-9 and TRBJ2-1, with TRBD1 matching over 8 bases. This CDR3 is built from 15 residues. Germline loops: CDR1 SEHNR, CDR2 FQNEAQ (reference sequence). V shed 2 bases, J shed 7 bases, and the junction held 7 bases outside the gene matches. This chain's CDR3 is CASSLMAGGGNEQFF. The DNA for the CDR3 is TGTGCCAGCAGCTTAATGGCAGGGGGCGGGAATGAGCAGTTCTTC.

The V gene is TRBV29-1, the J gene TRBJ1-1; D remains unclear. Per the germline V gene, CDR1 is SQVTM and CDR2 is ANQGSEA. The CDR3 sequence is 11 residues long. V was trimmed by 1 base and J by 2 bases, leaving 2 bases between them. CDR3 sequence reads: CSVEVNTEAFF. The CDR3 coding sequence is TGCAGCGTTGAAGTAAACACTGAAGCTTTCTTT. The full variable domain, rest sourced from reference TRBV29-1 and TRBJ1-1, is SAVISQKPSRDICQRGTSLTIQCQVDSQVTMMFWYRQQPGQSLTLIATANQGSEATYESGFVIDKFPISRPNLTFSTLTVSNMSPEDSSIYLCSVEVNTEAFFGQGTRLTVV.

CDR3 sequence reads: CASSLDRVDTGELFF. Written as DNA, the CDR3 is TGCGCCAGCAGCTTGGACAGGGTCGACACCGGGGAGCTGTTTTTT. This chain joins TRBV5-1 and TRBJ2-2; possibly TRBD1 for D (6 bases). The CDR3 has 15 amino acids. Trimming took 0 bases from V and 3 from J, leaving 9 bases between them. The germline V gene encodes CDR1 SGHRS and CDR2 YFSETQ.

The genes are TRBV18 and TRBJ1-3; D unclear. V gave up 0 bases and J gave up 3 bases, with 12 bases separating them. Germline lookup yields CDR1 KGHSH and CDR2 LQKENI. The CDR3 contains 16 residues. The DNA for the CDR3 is TGTGCCAGCTCACCACCGCGGGGAGGAGGTGGAAACACCATATATTTT. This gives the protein CASSPPRGGGGNTIYF.

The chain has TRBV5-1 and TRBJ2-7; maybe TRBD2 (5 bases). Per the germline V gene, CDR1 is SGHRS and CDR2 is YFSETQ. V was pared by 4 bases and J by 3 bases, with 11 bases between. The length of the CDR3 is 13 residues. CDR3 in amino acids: CASSPSGYYEQYF. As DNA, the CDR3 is TGCGCCAGCAGCCCGAGCGGATACTACGAGCAGTACTTC.

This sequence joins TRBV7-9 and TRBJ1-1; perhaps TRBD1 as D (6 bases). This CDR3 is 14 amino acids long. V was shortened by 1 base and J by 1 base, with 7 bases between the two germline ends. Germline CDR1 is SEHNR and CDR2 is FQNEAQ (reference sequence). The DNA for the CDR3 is TGTGCCAGCAGCTTAGTGGGACAGAACACTGAAGCTTTCTTT. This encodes CASSLVGQNTEAFF.

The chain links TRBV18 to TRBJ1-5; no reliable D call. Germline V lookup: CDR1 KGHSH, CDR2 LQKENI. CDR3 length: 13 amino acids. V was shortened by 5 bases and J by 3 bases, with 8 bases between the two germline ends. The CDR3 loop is CASSDLFNQPQHF. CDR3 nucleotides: TGTGCCAGCTCAGATCTGTTCAATCAGCCCCAGCATTTT. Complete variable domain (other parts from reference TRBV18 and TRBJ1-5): NAGVMQNPRHLVRRRGQEARLRCSPMKGHSHVYWYRQLPEEGLKFMVYLQKENIIDESGMPKERFSAEFPKEGPSILRIQQVVRGDSAAYFCASSDLFNQPQHFGDGTRLSIL.